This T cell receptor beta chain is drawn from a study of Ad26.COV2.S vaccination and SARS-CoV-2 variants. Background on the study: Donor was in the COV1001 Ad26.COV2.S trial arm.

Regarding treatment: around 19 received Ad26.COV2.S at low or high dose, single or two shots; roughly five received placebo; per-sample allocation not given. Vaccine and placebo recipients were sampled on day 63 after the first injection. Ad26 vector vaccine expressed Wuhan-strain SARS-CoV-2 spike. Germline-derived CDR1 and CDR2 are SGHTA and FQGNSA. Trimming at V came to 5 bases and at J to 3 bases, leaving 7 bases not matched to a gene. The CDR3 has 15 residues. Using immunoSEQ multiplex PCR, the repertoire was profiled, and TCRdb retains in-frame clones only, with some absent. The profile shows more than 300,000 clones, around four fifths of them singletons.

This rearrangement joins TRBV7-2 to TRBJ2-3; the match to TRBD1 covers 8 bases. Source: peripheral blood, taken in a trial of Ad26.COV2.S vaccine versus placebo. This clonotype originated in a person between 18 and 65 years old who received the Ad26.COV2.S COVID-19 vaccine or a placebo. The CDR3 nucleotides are TGTGCCAGCAGCCCCCGGACAGGGATGACAGATACGCAGTATTTT. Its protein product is CASSPRTGMTDTQYF.